This TCR beta chain is from a study of T cell responses to AZD1222 COVID-19 vaccine. Repertoires were generated with immunoSEQ multiplex PCR, while TCRdb's copy carries only in-frame clones and drops some. Seen here are about 84,000 clones, approximately 83% observed once, and the top ten hold roughly 12%. Study-level findings and limits: Targets within unmutated variant regions were reportedly found for nearly half of spike-specific TCRs. Clonal diversity was possibly underestimated, and the donors were mostly white British, with more females.

On this clone itself: Its specificity is unknown.

The TCR originated in an adult who received the AZD1222 COVID-19 vaccine. Sequenced material: peripheral blood, taken 28 days after the second AZD1222 dose.

The CDR3 here is CASSSRQTGTYNEQFF. Here the CDR3 DNA reads TGTGCCAGCAGCTCGCGGCAGACAGGAACGTACAATGAGCAGTTCTTC. The V gene is TRBV7-8, the J gene TRBJ2-1; possible D gene TRBD1, 6 bases. CDR1 SGHVS and CDR2 FQNEAQ come from the germline V gene. The CDR3 extends over 16 amino acids. V lost 4 bases and J lost 4, with 17 bases in between.